This T cell receptor beta chain was profiled in a study of OX40 agonist ivuxolimab in advanced cancers. The method was immunoSEQ multiplex PCR; TCRdb's version includes in-frame clones alone and lacks a portion of them. The profile covers around 35,000 clones, with more than 65% appearing a single time and approximately 10% taken by the ten largest. There are 14 residues in the CDR3. The V end was cut by 1 base, the J end by 3 bases, with 8 bases between. CDR1 and CDR2 (germline): SGDLS, YYNGEE. Notes on this clone: Its antigen is unidentified.

Findings and limits, study-wide: The study observed clonal expansion of CD4+ and CD8+ blood T cells by week 6 at 0.1 to 3.0 mg/kg.

This clonotype was sampled from an adult with an advanced solid tumor such as melanoma, head and neck, liver or kidney cancer. The rearrangement uses TRBV9 and TRBJ1-3; D uncertain. Sequenced material: CD4+ or CD8+ T cells sorted from blood, taken in a trial of the OX40 agonist ivuxolimab. The CDR3, as DNA: TGTGCCAGCAGCGTACGGAGCATTGGAAACACCATATATTTT. Protein sequence: CASSVRSIGNTIYF.